Sequencing of this T cell receptor (beta chain) was carried out in a study of cytomegalovirus exposure and HLA in healthy donors. Overall study context: Early release data held some 80 million unique TCRs from HLA-typed donors. Study findings and constraints: Later examination showed HLA-associated TCR beta chains had greater clonal expansion than equally common others. Beyond CMV serostatus, there was no information to go on about immune exposure.

A note on this clone: Its matching antigen is unknown.

The PCR ran on 60 Vbeta and 13 Jbeta primers. The data were produced by immunoSEQ multiplex PCR, yet TCRdb's version contains in-frame clones alone and is incomplete. Of about 170,000 clones listed, around 80% are singletons. Germline V gene lookup returns CDR1 SEHNR and CDR2 FQNEAQ (reference sequence). The CDR3 is 15 residues long. Sequencing was done on a sample of PBMCs. The receptor was isolated from a woman under 30 in good health and CMV-seronegative. The chain recombines TRBV7-9 with TRBJ2-5; 8 nucleotides agree with TRBD2. The J call may be faulty, since TRBJ2-7 better matches the DNA end. The CDR3 spells CASSLALGRVDEQYF. The CDR3 DNA reads TGTGCCAGCAGCTTAGCGCTCGGGAGGGTGGACGAGCAGTACTTC.